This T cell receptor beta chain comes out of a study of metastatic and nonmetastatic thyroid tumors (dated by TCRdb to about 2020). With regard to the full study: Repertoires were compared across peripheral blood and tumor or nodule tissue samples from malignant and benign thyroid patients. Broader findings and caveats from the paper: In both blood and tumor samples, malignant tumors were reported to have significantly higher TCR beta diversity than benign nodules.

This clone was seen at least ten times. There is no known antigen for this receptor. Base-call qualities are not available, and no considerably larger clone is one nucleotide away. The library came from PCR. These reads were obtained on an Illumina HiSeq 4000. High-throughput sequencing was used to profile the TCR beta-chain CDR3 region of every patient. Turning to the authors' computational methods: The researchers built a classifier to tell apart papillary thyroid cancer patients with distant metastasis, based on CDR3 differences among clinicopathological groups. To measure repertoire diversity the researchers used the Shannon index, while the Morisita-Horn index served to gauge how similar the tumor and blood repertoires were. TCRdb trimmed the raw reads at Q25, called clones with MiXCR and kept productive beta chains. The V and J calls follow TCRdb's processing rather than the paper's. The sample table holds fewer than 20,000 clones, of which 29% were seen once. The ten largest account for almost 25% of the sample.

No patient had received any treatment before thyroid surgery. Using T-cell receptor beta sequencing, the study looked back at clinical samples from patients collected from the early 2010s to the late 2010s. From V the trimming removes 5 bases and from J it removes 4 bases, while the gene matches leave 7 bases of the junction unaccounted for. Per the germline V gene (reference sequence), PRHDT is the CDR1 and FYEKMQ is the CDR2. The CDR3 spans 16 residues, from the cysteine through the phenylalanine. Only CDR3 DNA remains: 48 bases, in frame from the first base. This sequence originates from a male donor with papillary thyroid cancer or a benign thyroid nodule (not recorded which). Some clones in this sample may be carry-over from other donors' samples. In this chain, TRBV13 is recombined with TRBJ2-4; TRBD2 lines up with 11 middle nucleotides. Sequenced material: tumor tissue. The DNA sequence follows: TGTGCCAGCAGCAAGACTAGCGGGAATTTAAAAAACATTCAGTACTTC. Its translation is CASSKTSGNLKNIQYF.